The 29 T cell receptor beta chains below come from one sample, sequenced in a study of Graves' ophthalmopathy and Graves' hyperthyroidism. Amplification targeted the TCR beta CDR3 regions, with RNA transcripts as the source material. Second-round multiplex PCR followed a first-round RT-PCR using HTBI primers. From the multiplex PCR reads, TCRdb called clonotypes with MiXCR, one entry per CDR3 protein. The repertoire includes approximately 700,000 distinct CDR3 sequences, 40% of them detected once, and 40% to 55% sits in the top ten. Sequencing was performed on peripheral blood. The receptor source for this set is an adult man with Graves' ophthalmopathy.

V and J are TRBV28 and TRBJ1-1; D unclear. Per germline, CDR1 MDHEN and CDR2 SYDVKM. Trimming took 4 bases from V and 0 from J, leaving 6 bases between them. CDR3 length: 13 amino acids. The CDR3 loop is CASSWSLNTEAFF. Written as DNA, the CDR3 is TGTGCCAGCAGTTGGTCTTTGAACACTGAAGCTTTCTTT.

The chain carries TRBV7-2 and TRBJ1-1; D call uncertain. The V end was cut by 1 base, the J end by 7 bases, with 10 bases between. Germline assignment: CDR1 SGHTA and CDR2 FQGNSA. CDR3 length equals 13 residues. CDR3 nucleotide sequence: TGTGCCAGCAGCTTAGTGGTGTCGGATGAAGCTTTCTTT. Translated, it gives CASSLVVSDEAFF. Combining the CDR3 with reference TRBV7-2 and TRBJ1-1 gives the whole variable domain GAGVSQSPSNKVTEKGKDVELRCDPISGHTALYWYRQSLGQGLEFLIYFQGNSAPDKSGLPSDRFSAERTGGSVSTLTIQRTQQEDSAVYLCASSLVVSDEAFFGQGTRLTVV.

This clonotype turned up a few times. Here the CDR3 reads CASSQEGGRWYGYTF. CDR3 nucleotide sequence: TGCGCCAGCAGCCAAGAAGGTGGAAGATGGTATGGCTACACCTTC. This chain connects TRBV4-3 to TRBJ1-2; D gene ambiguous. CDR1 is LGHNA and CDR2 is YSLEER in the germline V gene. The CDR3 covers 15 residues. Trimming stripped 0 bases from V and 5 bases from J, with 13 bases between.

There are a few counts of this clonotype. V is TRBV11-2 and J is TRBJ2-7, with D tentatively TRBD1 (6 bases). The length of the CDR3 is 16 residues. Germline CDR1 and CDR2: SGHAT and FQNNGV. Trimming removed 5 bases at V and 0 bases at J, with 17 bases between. CDR3 amino acids: CASSPGVGASSYEQYF. The CDR3 DNA reads as TGTGCCAGCAGCCCAGGGGTGGGGGCCAGCTCCTACGAGCAGTACTTC. The whole variable domain, filled in from reference TRBV11-2 and TRBJ2-7, reads EAGVAQSPRYKIIEKRQSVAFWCNPISGHATLYWYQQILGQGPKLLIQFQNNGVVDDSQLPKDRFSAERLKGVDSTLKIQPAKLEDSAVYLCASSPGVGASSYEQYFGPGTRLTVT.

This clonotype was observed once. The rearrangement links TRBV19 to TRBJ1-5; D gene ambiguous. Germline-derived CDR1 and CDR2 are LNHDA and SQIVND (reference sequence). Trimming took off 0 bases at V and 7 bases at J, with 13 bases between the two ends. There are 15 residues in the CDR3. CDR3 sequence reads: CASSIDHTVWQPQHF. In DNA form, the CDR3 reads TGTGCCAGTAGTATAGATCATACGGTATGGCAGCCCCAGCATTTT.

This clonotype was seen ten or more times. V is TRBV29-1 and J is TRBJ1-1, with 8 bases that match TRBD1. The junction had 9 bases not matched to a gene; V was cut back by 3 bases and J by 3 bases. The CDR3 consists of 15 residues. Germline V gives CDR1 SQVTM, CDR2 ANQGSEA. Here the CDR3 reads CSVDGQGATYTEAFF. The DNA of the CDR3 is TGCAGCGTTGATGGGCAGGGGGCGACCTACACTGAAGCTTTCTTT.

This chain uses TRBV25-1 with TRBJ2-2; D tentatively reads TRBD1 or TRBD2 (5 bases each). The CDR3 runs 19 residues. V was trimmed by 6 bases and J by 0 bases, leaving 23 bases between them. The germline CDR1 and CDR2 sequences are MGHDK and SYGVNS. Here the CDR3 DNA reads TGTGCCAGCAGCTTAGGTCCGGATAGGGGACCTACGAACACCGGGGAGCTGTTTTTT. It encodes CASSLGPDRGPTNTGELFF.

Many counts were recorded for this clonotype. This rearrangement joins TRBV7-9 to TRBJ2-7; possibly TRBD1 or TRBD2 for D (5 bases each). The CDR3 is 12 residues long. With 0 bases removed from V and 7 bases from J, the gap between germline ends came to 7 bases. Per germline, CDR1 SEHNR and CDR2 FQNEAQ (reference sequence). The CDR3 DNA is TGTGCCAGCAGCTTAGCAGGGGAGGAGCAGTACTTC. Protein sequence: CASSLAGEEQYF.

This clonotype was seen a few times. The rearrangement uses TRBV10-3 and TRBJ2-7; TRBD1 matches 7 bases. Germline V gene data show CDR1 as ENHRY and CDR2 as SYGVKD. The CDR3 spans 14 residues. The V and J ends lost 10 bases and 3 bases, in that order; junction bases with no gene match: 12. The CDR3 spells CASNEGTANYEQYF. The CDR3 DNA is TGTGCCAGCAACGAAGGGACAGCCAACTACGAGCAGTACTTC.

This clonotype showed up many times. The V gene is TRBV7-2, the J gene TRBJ2-2; the D is unclear. Germline assignment: CDR1 SGHTA and CDR2 FQGNSA. The CDR3 covers 11 residues. V dropped 5 bases and J dropped 10 bases, with 8 bases sitting between them. The CDR3 DNA reads as TGTGCCAGCAGCCCCTCTGCGGAGCTGTTTTTT. This translates into CASSPSAELFF.

The chain links TRBV6-2 or TRBV6-3 to TRBJ1-6; 10 bases agree with TRBD1. The CDR3 totals 14 residues. The trim removed 9 bases at V and 8 bases at J, leaving 7 bases unmatched. Germline V CDR1 and CDR2: MNHEY, SVGEGT. The CDR3 region is CARTGGDMYSPLHF. The CDR3 coding sequence is TGTGCCAGGACAGGGGGCGATATGTATTCACCCCTCCACTTT.

Note on this clonotype: A much larger clone sits a single nucleotide away, making a read error possible. The chain is built from TRBV24-1 and TRBJ2-5, with D unresolved. The CDR3 runs 15 residues. The germline gives CDR1 KGHDR, CDR2 SFDVKD. The CDR3 loop reads CATSDPSPRGEIQYF. The DNA for the CDR3 is TGTGCCACCAGTGATCCTTCCCCACGAGGAGAGATCCAGTACTTC.

A note on this clonotype: This clone may be a read error of a much larger clone one base away. The V and J genes are TRBV20-1 and TRBJ2-5; a possible D gene is TRBD2 (6 bases). Germline V gene sequence: CDR1 DFQATT, CDR2 SNEGSKA (reference sequence). The CDR3 spans 15 residues. This CDR3 reads CNARDGLASQETQYF. In DNA form, the CDR3 reads TGCAATGCTAGAGATGGGCTAGCGTCCCAAGAGACCCAGTACTTC.

The V gene is TRBV15, the J gene TRBJ1-4; D remains unclear. From germline, CDR1 is LNHNV and CDR2 YYDKDF (reference sequence). CDR3 length equals 21 residues. V dropped 2 bases and J dropped 0 bases, with 25 bases sitting between them. CDR3 sequence reads: CATSRYLSYQSRKPTNEKLFF. CDR3 coding DNA: TGTGCCACCAGCAGATATTTGAGTTACCAGTCTCGGAAGCCAACTAATGAAAAACTGTTTTTT.

This clonotype was counted at least ten times. The chain joins TRBV7-9 to TRBJ1-4; D perhaps matches TRBD1 (6 bases). Germline V gene sequence: CDR1 SEHNR, CDR2 FQNEAQ (reference sequence). The CDR3 runs to 16 residues. Trimming removed 5 bases from V and 0 bases from J, with 13 bases in between. CDR3 in DNA: TGTGCCAGCAGCCCGGACAGACCTGCAACTAATGAAAAACTGTTTTTT. This gives the protein CASSPDRPATNEKLFF.

This clonotype was seen many times. This rearrangement joins TRBV7-2 to TRBJ1-3; D is perhaps TRBD1 (5 bases). V lost 7 bases and J 0 bases, leaving 10 bases between the germline ends. CDR1 and CDR2 (germline): SGHTA, FQGNSA. This CDR3 spans 14 amino acids. The CDR3 is CASNPDSSGNTIYF. The CDR3 DNA reads TGTGCCAGCAACCCTGACAGCTCTGGAAACACCATATATTTT.

The rearrangement links TRBV29-1 to TRBJ2-5; 7 bases fit TRBD1. CDR1 SQVTM and CDR2 ANQGSEA come from the germline V gene. The CDR3 is 12 amino acids. The junction had 7 bases not matched to a gene; V was cut back by 7 bases and J by 5 bases. The CDR3 DNA reads as TGCAGCGCTGCAGGGGGTGGGGAGACCCAGTACTTC. Translating gives CSAAGGGETQYF. Variable domain in full (rest from reference TRBV29-1 and TRBJ2-5): SAVISQKPSRDICQRGTSLTIQCQVDSQVTMMFWYRQQPGQSLTLIATANQGSEATYESGFVIDKFPISRPNLTFSTLTVSNMSPEDSSIYLCSAAGGGETQYFGPGTRLLVL.

The DNA for the CDR3 is TGTGCCAGCAGTTTGCGGGGCGTGACGGGACTAGGGGAGACCCAGTACTTC. It codes for CASSLRGVTGLGETQYF. This chain links TRBV7-6 with TRBJ2-5, with 8 bases matching TRBD2. The J segment lost 5 bases and the V segment lost 6 bases, leaving 17 bases of the junction unmatched. There are 17 residues in the CDR3. In germline, CDR1 is SGHVS, CDR2 FNYEAQ.

This clonotype was observed a few times. One end of the junction does not line up with germline, which may come from a read error. The chain uses TRBV10-3 and TRBJ1-6; D is undetermined. Germline V gene sequence: CDR1 ENHRY, CDR2 SYGVKD. The CDR3 covers 15 residues. CDR3 sequence: CASSYEGSYNSPPHF. CDR3 bases: TGTGCCAGCAGTTACGAGGGTTCCTATAATTCACCCCCCCACTTT.

The V and J genes are TRBV2 and TRBJ2-7; D perhaps matches TRBD1 (6 bases). V was clipped by 4 bases and J by 0 bases, with 16 bases between them. Germline values: CDR1 SNHLY, CDR2 FYNNEI. The CDR3 has 16 residues. The CDR3 protein is CASSASPGQASYEQYF. The CDR3 region has the DNA TGTGCCAGCAGTGCTAGCCCGGGACAAGCCTCCTACGAGCAGTACTTC.

This clonotype has only a few counts. The CDR3 DNA sequence: TGTGCCAGCAGCCTGACAACGACAGGGACGAATCAGCCCCAGCATTTT. It yields the protein CASSLTTTGTNQPQHF. V usage is TRBV24-1 and J usage is TRBJ1-5; 7 nucleotides agree with TRBD1. Germline trimming cut 11 bases from V and 4 bases from J; bases unmatched to any gene: 16. Germline V gene sequence: CDR1 KGHDR, CDR2 SFDVKD. CDR3 length: 16 residues.

The CDR3 loop reads CASSPRHGSLAYEQYF. As DNA, the CDR3 is TGTGCCAGTAGTCCCCGTCACGGGAGCCTCGCCTACGAGCAGTACTTC. This chain uses TRBV19 with TRBJ2-7, with D perhaps TRBD2 (6 bases). Germline CDR1 LNHDA, CDR2 SQIVND (reference sequence). This CDR3 is 16 amino acids long. The V gene lost 5 bases and the J gene lost 2 bases, with 19 bases spanning the gap.

The CDR3 here is CSARGGRGDRYNYGYTF. In nucleotides, the CDR3 is TGCAGTGCTCGGGGGGGGCGGGGGGACAGGTACAACTATGGCTACACCTTC. The chain recombines TRBV20-1 with TRBJ1-2; 8 bases line up with TRBD1. Germline assignment: CDR1 DFQATT and CDR2 SNEGSKA (reference sequence). The ends lost 5 bases at V and 2 bases at J; junction bases unmatched: 16. CDR3 length: 17 residues.

V usage is TRBV25-1 and J usage is TRBJ1-1; D unclear. Per the germline V gene, CDR1 is MGHDK and CDR2 is SYGVNS. V was trimmed by 8 bases and J by 2 bases, leaving 15 bases between them. The CDR3 contains 14 residues. CDR3 protein: CASLEGSLNTEAFF. In nucleotides, the CDR3 is TGTGCCAGCTTGGAAGGCAGCCTCAACACTGAAGCTTTCTTT.

This clonotype was found a few times. V and J are TRBV7-9 and TRBJ2-7; D may correspond to TRBD1 or TRBD2 (5 bases each). Trimming removed 3 bases at V and 2 bases at J, with 11 bases between. Germline loops: CDR1 SEHNR, CDR2 FQNEAQ (reference sequence). There are 14 residues in the CDR3. In DNA, the CDR3 is TGTGCCAGCAGCTTCCCAGGGAGACCCTACGAGCAGTACTTC. Translated, it gives CASSFPGRPYEQYF.

The V gene is TRBV14, the J gene TRBJ1-4; D is possibly TRBD1 (5 bases). The CDR3 is 16 residues long. Germline V gives CDR1 SGHDN, CDR2 FVKESK. With 0 bases removed from V and 4 bases from J, the gap between germline ends came to 12 bases. This CDR3 is CASSQDRGRVNEKLFF. Here the CDR3 DNA reads TGTGCCAGCAGCCAAGACCGGGGCAGAGTTAATGAAAAACTGTTTTTT.

The count of this clonotype is one. This clone may be a read error of a much larger clone one base away. V usage is TRBV2 and J usage is TRBJ1-1; possible D gene TRBD1, 5 bases. This CDR3 region has 15 residues. V lost 2 bases, J lost 0 bases, and 10 bases lay in between. Germline lookup yields CDR1 SNHLY and CDR2 FYNNEI. The CDR3 coding sequence is TGTGCCAGCAGTGAATCTAAGGGGATGAACACTGAAGCTTTCTTT. Translation gives CASSESKGMNTEAFF.

In this sample, this clonotype turned up many times. The chain links TRBV7-9 to TRBJ2-2; the D gene is possibly TRBD2 (6 bases). CDR1 and CDR2 (germline): SEHNR, FQNEAQ (reference sequence). V shed 1 base and J shed 7 bases, with 10 bases lying between them. CDR3 length: 14 residues. CDR3 loop: CASSLERRGGELFF. The CDR3, as DNA: TGTGCCAGCAGCTTAGAGAGGAGGGGCGGGGAGCTGTTTTTT.

This chain connects TRBV4-1 to TRBJ2-7; TRBD1 might be the D (5 bases). The CDR3 length is 14 residues. Germline V gene sequence: CDR1 MGHRA, CDR2 YSYEKL. V was trimmed by 3 bases and J by 1 base, leaving 10 bases between them. DNA of the CDR3: TGCGCCAGCAGCCAGAGACAGAGTTCCTACGAGCAGTACTTC. Translating it yields CASSQRQSSYEQYF.